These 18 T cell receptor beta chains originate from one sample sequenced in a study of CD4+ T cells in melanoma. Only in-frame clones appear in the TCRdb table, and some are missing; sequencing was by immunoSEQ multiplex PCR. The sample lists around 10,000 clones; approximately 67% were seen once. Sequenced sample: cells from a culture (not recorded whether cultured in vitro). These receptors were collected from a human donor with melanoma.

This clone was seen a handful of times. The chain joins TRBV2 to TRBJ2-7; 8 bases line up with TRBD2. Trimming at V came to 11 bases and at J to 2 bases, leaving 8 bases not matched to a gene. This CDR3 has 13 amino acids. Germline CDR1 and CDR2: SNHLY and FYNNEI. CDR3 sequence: CAGAGGTTYEQYF. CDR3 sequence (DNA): TGTGCCGGTGCGGGGGGTACCACCTACGAGCAGTACTTC.

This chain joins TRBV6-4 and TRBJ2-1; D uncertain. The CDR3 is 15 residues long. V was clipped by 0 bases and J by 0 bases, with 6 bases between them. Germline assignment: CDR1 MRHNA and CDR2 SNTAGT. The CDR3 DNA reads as TGTGCCAGCAGTGACTCAACAGACTCCTACAATGAGCAGTTCTTC. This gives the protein CASSDSTDSYNEQFF.

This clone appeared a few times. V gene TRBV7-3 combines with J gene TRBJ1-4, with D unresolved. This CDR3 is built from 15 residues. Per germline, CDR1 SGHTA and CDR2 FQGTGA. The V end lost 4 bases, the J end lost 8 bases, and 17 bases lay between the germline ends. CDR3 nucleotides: TGTGCCAGCAGCTGTGACAAGGGCCAGGAAGAAAAACTGTTTTTT. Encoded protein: CASSCDKGQEEKLFF.

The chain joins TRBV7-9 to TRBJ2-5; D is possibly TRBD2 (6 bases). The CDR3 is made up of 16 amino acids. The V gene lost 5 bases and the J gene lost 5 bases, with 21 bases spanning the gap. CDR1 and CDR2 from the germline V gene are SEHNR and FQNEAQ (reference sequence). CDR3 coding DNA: TGTGCCAGCAGCGCAAGACTAGGCCAACCTCGGGAGACCCAGTACTTC. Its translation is CASSARLGQPRETQYF.

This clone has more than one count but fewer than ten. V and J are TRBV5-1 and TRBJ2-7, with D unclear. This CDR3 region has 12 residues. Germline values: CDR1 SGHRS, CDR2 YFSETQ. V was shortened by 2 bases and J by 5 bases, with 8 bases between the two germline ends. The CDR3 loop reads CASSFGGHEQYF. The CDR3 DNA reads TGCGCCAGCAGCTTCGGCGGACACGAGCAGTACTTC.

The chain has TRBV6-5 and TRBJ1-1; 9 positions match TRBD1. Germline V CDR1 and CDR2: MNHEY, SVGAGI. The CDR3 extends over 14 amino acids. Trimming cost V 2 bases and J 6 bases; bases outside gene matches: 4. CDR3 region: CASSYRRQGAEAFF. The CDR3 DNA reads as TGTGCCAGCAGTTACAGAAGACAGGGGGCTGAAGCTTTCTTT.

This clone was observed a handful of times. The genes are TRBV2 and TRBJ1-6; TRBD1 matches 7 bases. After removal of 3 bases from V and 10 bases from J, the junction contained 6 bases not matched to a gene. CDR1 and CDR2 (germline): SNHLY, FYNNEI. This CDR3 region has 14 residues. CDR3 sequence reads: CASSDWTGGSPLHF. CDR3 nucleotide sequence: TGTGCCAGCAGTGACTGGACAGGCGGATCACCCCTCCACTTT.

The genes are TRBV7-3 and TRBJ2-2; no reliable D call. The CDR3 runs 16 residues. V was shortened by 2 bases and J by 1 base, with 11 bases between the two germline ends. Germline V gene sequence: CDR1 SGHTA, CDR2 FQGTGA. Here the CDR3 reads CASSLLPTLNTGELFF. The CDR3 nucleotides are TGTGCCAGCAGCTTACTTCCGACACTGAACACCGGGGAGCTGTTTTTT.

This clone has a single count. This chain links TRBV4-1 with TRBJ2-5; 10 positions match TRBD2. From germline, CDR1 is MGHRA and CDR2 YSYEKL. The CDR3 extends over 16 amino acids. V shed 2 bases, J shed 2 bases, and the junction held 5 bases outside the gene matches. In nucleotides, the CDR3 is TGCGCCAGCAGCCAATTAGCGGGGGGCCTACAAGAGACCCAGTACTTC. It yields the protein CASSQLAGGLQETQYF.

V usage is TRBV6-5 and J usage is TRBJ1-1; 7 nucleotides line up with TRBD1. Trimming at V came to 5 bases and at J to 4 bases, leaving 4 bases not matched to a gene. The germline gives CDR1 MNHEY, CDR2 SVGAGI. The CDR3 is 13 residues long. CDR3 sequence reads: CASSRQGVTEAFF. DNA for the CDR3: TGTGCCAGCAGTAGACAGGGCGTCACTGAAGCTTTCTTT.

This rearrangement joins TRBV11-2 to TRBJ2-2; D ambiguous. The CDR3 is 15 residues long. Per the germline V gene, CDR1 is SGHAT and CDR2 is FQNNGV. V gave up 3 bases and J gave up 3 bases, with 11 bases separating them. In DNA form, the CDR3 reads TGTGCCAGCAGCTTCAAGGGAAGGGACACCGGGGAGCTGTTTTTT. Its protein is CASSFKGRDTGELFF. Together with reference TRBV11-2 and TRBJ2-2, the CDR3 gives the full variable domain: EAGVAQSPRYKIIEKRQSVAFWCNPISGHATLYWYQQILGQGPKLLIQFQNNGVVDDSQLPKDRFSAERLKGVDSTLKIQPAKLEDSAVYLCASSFKGRDTGELFFGEGSRLTVL.

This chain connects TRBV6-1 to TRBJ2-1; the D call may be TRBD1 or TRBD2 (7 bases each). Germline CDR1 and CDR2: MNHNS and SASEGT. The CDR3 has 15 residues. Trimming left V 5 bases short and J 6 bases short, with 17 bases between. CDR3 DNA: TGTGCCAGCAGTAGACAGGGAGGGACTGTCAATGAGCAGTTCTTC. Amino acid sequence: CASSRQGGTVNEQFF.

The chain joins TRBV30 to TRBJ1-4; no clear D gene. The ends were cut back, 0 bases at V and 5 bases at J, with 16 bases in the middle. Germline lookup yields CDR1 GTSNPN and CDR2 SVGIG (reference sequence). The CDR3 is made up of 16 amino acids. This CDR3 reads CAWSVWAVGFNEKLFF. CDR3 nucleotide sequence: TGTGCCTGGAGTGTGTGGGCCGTGGGGTTCAATGAAAAACTGTTTTTT.

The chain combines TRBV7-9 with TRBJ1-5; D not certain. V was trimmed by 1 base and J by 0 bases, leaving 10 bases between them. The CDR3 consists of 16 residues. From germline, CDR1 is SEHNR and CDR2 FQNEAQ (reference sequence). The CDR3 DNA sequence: TGTGCCAGCAGCTTAGTTATCGGTGTTAGCAATCAGCCCCAGCATTTT. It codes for CASSLVIGVSNQPQHF.

CDR3 protein: CASRTRRGGLGEQFF. In DNA form, the CDR3 reads TGTGCCAGCAGGACGAGGCGGGGGGGCCTTGGGGAGCAGTTCTTC. J is TRBJ2-1 and V is TRBV6-1, with TRBD2 matching over 9 bases. Losses at the gene ends were 6 bases for V and 10 bases for J; bases not matched to a gene: 13. The CDR3 spans 15 residues. The germline V gene has CDR1 MNHNS and CDR2 SASEGT.

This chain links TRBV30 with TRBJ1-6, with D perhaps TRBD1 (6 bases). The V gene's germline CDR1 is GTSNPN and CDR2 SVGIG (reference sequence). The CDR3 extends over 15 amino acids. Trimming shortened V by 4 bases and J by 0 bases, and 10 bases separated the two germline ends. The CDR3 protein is CAWKQGSSYNSPLHF. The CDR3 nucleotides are TGTGCCTGGAAGCAGGGGAGCTCCTATAATTCACCCCTCCACTTT.

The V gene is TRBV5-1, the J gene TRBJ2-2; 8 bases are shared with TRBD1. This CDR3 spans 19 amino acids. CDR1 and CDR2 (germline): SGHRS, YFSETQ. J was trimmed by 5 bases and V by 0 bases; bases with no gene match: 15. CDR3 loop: CASSLAFSPDRVQTGELFF. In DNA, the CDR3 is TGCGCCAGCAGCTTGGCGTTCTCACCGGACAGGGTGCAAACCGGGGAGCTGTTTTTT.

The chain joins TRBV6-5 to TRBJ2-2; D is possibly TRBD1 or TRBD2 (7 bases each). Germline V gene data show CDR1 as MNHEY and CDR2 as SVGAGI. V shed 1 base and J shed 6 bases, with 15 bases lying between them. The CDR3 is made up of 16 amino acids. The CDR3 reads CASSYWGGGGSGELFF. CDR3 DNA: TGTGCCAGCAGTTACTGGGGAGGGGGCGGCTCCGGGGAGCTGTTTTTT.